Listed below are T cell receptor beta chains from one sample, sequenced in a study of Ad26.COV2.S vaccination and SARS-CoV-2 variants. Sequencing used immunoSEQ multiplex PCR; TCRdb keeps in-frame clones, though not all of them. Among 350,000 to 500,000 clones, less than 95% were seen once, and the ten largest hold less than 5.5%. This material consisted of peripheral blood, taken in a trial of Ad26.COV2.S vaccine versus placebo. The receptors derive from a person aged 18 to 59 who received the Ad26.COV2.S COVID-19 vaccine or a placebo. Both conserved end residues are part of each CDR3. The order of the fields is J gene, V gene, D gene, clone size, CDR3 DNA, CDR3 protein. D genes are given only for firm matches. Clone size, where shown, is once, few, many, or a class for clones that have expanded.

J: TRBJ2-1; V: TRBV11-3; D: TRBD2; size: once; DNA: TGTGCCAGCAGCAATGGACTAGCGGGAGCCAATGAGCAGTTCTTC; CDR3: CASSNGLAGANEQFF
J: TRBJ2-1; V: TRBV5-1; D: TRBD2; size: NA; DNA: TGCGCCAGCAGCTTGGCGGGACTAGCGGGAGGGATGAGGAATGAGCAGTTCTTC; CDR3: CASSLAGLAGGMRNEQFF
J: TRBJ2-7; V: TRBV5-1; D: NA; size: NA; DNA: TGCGCCAGCAGCGATAAGGGTGCCTACGAGCAGTACTTC; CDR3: CASSDKGAYEQYF
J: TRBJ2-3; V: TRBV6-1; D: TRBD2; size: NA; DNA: TGTGCCAGCAGTGAGCTAGCGGGAGGGAGAGATACGCAGTATTTT; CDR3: CASSELAGGRDTQYF
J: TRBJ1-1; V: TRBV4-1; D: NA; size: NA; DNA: TGCGCCAGCAGCCAAGGGGTGGCGGGAATGAACACTGAAGCTTTCTTT; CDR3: CASSQGVAGMNTEAFF
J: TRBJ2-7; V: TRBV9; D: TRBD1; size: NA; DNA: TGTGCCAGCAGCGGAGGACAGGGACCCTACGAGCAGTACTTC; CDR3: CASSGGQGPYEQYF
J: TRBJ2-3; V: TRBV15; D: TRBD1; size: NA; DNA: TGTGCCACCAGCATAGGGACAGGCACAGATACGCAGTATTTT; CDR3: CATSIGTGTDTQYF
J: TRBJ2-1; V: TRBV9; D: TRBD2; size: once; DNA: TGTGCCAGCAGCCCCCTAGCGGGAGCAAGCAATGAGCAGTTCTTC; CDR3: CASSPLAGASNEQFF
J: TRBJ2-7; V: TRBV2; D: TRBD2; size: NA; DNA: TGTGCCAGCAGTACCCCAGCTAGCGGAGGCTACGAGCAGTACTTC; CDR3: CASSTPASGGYEQYF
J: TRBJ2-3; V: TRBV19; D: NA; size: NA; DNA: TGTGCCAGTAGTCTCCCAGGAGTCGGCACAGATACGCAGTATTTT; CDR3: CASSLPGVGTDTQYF
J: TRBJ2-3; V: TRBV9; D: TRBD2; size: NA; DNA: TGTGCCAGCAGCGTAGGGCTAGCGGGAGTGCAAGATACGCAGTATTTT; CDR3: CASSVGLAGVQDTQYF
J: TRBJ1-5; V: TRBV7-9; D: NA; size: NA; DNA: TGTGCCAGCAGCTTCTTTGGCAATCAGCCCCAGCATTTT; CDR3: CASSFFGNQPQHF
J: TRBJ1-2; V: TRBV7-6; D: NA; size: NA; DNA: TGTGCCAGCAGCCCATTGGGGGGATTTGGCTACACCTTC; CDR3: CASSPLGGFGYTF
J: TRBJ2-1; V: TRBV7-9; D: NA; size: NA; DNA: TGTGCCAGCAGCCCCATTTCGGGACTGCGATACAATGAGCAGTTCTTC; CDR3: CASSPISGLRYNEQFF
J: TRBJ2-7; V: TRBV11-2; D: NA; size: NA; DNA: TGTGCCAGCAGCCAAGCGGAAGGCGAGCAGTACTTC; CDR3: CASSQAEGEQYF
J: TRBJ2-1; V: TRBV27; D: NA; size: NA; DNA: TGTGCCAGCAGTTGGGAACGGGGGAGCTCCTACAATGAGCAGTTCTTC; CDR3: CASSWERGSSYNEQFF
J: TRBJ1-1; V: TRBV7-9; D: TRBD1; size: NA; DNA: TGTGCCAGCAGCTTCCTCGACAGGGAGAACACTGAAGCTTTCTTT; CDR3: CASSFLDRENTEAFF
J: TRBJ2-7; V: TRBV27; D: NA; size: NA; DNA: TGTGCCAGCAGTTTATCCTGGGACTCAATCACCTACGAGCAGTACTTC; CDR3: CASSLSWDSITYEQYF
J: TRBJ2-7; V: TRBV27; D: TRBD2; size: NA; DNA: TGTGCCAGCAGTTTAGCCCCGTCAGCGGGACCGCCAAACGAGCAGTACTTC; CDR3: CASSLAPSAGPPNEQYF
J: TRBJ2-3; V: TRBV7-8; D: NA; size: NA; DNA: TGTGCCAGCAGCCGTAGGGGTCGGGATACGCAGTATTTT; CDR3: CASSRRGRDTQYF
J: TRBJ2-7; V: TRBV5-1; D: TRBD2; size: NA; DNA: TGCGCCAGCAGCTCGGGACTAGCGGGAGGACGGGGCTCCTACGAGCAGTACTTC; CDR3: CASSSGLAGGRGSYEQYF
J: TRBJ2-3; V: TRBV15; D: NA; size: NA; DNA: TGTGCCACCAGCAGAGGATTGCACACAGATACGCAGTATTTT; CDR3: CATSRGLHTDTQYF
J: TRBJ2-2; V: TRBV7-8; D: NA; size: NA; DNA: TGTGCCAGCAGCATCGACAGTACTACCTTGACCGGGGAGCTGTTTTTT; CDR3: CASSIDSTTLTGELFF
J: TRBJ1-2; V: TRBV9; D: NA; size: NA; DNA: TGTGCCAGCAGCGTAGGAGGGGGTCCCGGCTACACCTTC; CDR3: CASSVGGGPGYTF
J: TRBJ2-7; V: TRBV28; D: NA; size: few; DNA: TGTGCCAGCAGTTTCTTCTACGAGCAGTACTTC; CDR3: CASSFFYEQYF
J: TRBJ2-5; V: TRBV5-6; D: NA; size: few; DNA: TGTGCCAGCAGCTTAGGTAAAGGGAAGACCCAGTACTTC; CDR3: CASSLGKGKTQYF
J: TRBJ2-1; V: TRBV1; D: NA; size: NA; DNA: TGCACCAGCAGCCAAGATCTTCCCGGGAAGTCCTACAATGAGCAGTTCTTC; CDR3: CTSSQDLPGKSYNEQFF
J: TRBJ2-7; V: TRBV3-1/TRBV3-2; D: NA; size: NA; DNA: TGTGCCAGCGAAGCGGCCTCGAGGGAGCAGTACTTC; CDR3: CASEAASREQYF
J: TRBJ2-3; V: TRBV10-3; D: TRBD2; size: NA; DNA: TGTGCCATCAGTGGGCTAGCGGGTGCCATCACAGATACGCAGTATTTT; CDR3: CAISGLAGAITDTQYF
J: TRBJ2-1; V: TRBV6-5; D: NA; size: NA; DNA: TGTGCCAGCAGTTACAGAGGGGGTGAGCAGTTCTTC; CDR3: CASSYRGGEQFF
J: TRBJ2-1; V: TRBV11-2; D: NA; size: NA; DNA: TGTGCCAGCAGCTTGTCGGGGGGCTGGGGTGAGCAGTTCTTC; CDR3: CASSLSGGWGEQFF
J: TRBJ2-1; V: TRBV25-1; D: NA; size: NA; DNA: TGTGCCAGCAGCAGACTCGACTACAATGAGCAGTTCTTC; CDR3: CASSRLDYNEQFF
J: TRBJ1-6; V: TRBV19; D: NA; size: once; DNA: TGTGCCAGTAGTGCGGCAGGGTGGGATTCACCCCTCCACTTT; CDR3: CASSAAGWDSPLHF
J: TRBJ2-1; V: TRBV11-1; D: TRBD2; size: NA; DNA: TGTGCCAGCAGCTTAGAAAGGCTAGCGGGAGTATTTGAGCAGTTCTTC; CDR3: CASSLERLAGVFEQFF
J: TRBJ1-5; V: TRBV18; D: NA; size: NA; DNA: TGTGCCAGCTCACGCGGACGTAATCAGCCCCAGCATTTT; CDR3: CASSRGRNQPQHF
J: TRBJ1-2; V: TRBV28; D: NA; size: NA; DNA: TGTGCCAGCAGTTTACTCGGCTATGGCTACACCTTC; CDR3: CASSLLGYGYTF
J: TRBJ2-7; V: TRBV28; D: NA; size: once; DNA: TGTGCCAGCAGTCGATCGGACGCATCCTACGAGCAGTACTTC; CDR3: CASSRSDASYEQYF
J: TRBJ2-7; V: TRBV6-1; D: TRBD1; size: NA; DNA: TGTGCCAGCAGTGAACCGGGACAGGGCTACGAGCAGTACTTC; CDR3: CASSEPGQGYEQYF
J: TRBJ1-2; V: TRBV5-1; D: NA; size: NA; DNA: TGCGCCAGCAGCTTCCATGAGGGAGCCGATGGCTACACCTTC; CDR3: CASSFHEGADGYTF
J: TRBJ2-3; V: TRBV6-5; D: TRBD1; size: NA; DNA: TGTGCCAGCAGAAGGACAGGGAGCCGTGGAGATACGCAGTATTTT; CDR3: CASRRTGSRGDTQYF
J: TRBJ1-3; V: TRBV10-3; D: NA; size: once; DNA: TGTGCCATCAGAACTCTTACTCAGGGTGAGCATGGAAACACCATATATTTT; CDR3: CAIRTLTQGEHGNTIYF
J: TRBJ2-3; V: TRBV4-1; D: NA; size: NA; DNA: TGCGCCAGCAGCCAAGATATGGGTACCACAGATACGCAGTATTTT; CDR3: CASSQDMGTTDTQYF
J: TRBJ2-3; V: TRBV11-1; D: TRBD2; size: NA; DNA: TGTGCCAGCAGCTTACTAGCGGGGCTACACACAGATACGCAGTATTTT; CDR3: CASSLLAGLHTDTQYF
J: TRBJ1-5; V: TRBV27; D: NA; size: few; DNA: TGTGCCAGCAGTTTATCGGGGAGGGCCCACGAGCCCCAGCATTTT; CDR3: CASSLSGRAHEPQHF
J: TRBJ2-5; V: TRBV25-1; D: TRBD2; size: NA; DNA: TGTGCCAGCAGTGATGGCGGGAGCCAAGAGACCCAGTACTTC; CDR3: CASSDGGSQETQYF
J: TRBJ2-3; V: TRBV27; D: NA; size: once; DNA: TGTGCCAGCAGTTTATCGGGTGGGAGAAGTACAGATACGCAGTATTTT; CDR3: CASSLSGGRSTDTQYF